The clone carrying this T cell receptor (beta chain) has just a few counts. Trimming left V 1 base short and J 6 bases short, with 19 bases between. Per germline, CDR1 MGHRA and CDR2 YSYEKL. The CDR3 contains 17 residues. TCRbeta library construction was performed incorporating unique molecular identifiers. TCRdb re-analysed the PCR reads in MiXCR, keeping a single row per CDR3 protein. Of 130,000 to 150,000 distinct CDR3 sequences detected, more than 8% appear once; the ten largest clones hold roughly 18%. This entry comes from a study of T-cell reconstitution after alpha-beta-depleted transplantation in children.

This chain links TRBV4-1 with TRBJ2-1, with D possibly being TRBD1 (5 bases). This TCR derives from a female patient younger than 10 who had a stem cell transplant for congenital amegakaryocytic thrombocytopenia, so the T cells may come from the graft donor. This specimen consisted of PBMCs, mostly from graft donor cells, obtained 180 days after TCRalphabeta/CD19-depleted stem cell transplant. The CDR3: CASSQVFRQGGINEQFF. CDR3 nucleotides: TGCGCCAGCAGCCAAGTGTTCCGGCAGGGTGGAATCAATGAGCAGTTCTTC.